This TCR beta chain was retrieved from a study of beta chain features in type 1 diabetes. Of note for this clone: Antigen specificity is unknown.

V was shortened by 6 bases and J by 2 bases, with 7 bases between the two germline ends. The CDR3 consists of 12 residues. Germline CDR1 is SEHNR and CDR2 is FQNEAQ (reference sequence). Purity of each sorted population was above 98%. Study-wide results and limits: Insertion counts at VDJ junctions were lower in type 1 diabetes patients, who also showed more deletions there.

Isolated RNA was reverse transcribed in full, so expressed TCRB transcripts were sequenced. It was found that naive, central memory and regulatory T cell samples averaged approximately 3.5 million reads. Assay: immunoSEQ multiplex PCR; the TCRdb copy retains only in-frame clones and omits some. The repertoire holds about 160,000 clones, with around 8.5% as singletons. The chain has TRBV7-9 and TRBJ1-2, with D unclear. This sequence was found in a man between 18 and 35 years old in good health. What was sequenced was central memory CD4+ T cells from blood. CDR3 DNA sequence: TGTGCCAGCAGGGGCAGAAACTATGGCTACACCTTC. Protein: CASRGRNYGYTF.